Detailed here is one T cell receptor (beta chain). Its cognate antigen is unknown. This entry is derived from a study of blood T cells in healthy people across ages. General observations from the study: More naive CD4+ cells and higher diversity marked long-lived donors relative to aged donors. A roughly linear age-dependent decrease characterized TCR beta diversity per million T cells.

Sample-barcoded 5' priming and a J-beta primer mix drove a second PCR of roughly 6 to 12 cycles. One entry per CDR3 protein results from TCRdb running MiXCR on the 5' RACE reads. Seen here are hundreds of thousands of distinct CDR3 sequences, 32% observed once, and the top ten hold 15%. This CDR3 contains 13 residues. V was pared by 3 bases and J by 4 bases, with 9 bases between. In germline, CDR1 is LGHNA, CDR2 YNFKEQ. The source is a woman older than 75 in good health. Sequenced input: blood. The V call is TRBV4-2, the J call TRBJ1-2; D is uncertain. The CDR3 region has the DNA TGTGCCAGCAGCCAGGGCTACGGCTATGGCTACACCTTC. Encoded protein: CASSQGYGYGYTF.